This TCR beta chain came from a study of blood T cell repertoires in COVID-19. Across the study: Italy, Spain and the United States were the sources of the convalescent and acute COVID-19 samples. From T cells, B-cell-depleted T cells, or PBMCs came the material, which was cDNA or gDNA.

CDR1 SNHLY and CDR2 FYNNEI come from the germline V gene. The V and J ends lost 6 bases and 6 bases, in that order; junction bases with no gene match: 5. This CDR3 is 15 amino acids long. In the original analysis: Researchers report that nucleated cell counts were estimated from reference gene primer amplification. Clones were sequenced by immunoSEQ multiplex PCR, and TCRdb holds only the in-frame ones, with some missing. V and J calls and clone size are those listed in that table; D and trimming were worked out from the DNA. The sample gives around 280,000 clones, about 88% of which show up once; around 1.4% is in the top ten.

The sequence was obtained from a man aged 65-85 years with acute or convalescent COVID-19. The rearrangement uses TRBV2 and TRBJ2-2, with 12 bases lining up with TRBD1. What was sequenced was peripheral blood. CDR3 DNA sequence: TGTGCCAGCAGACGGGGACAGGGGGCGGCCGGGGAGCTGTTTTTT. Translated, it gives CASRRGQGAAGELFF.